These 14 T cell receptor beta chains were sequenced from one sample in a study of T-cell memory formation after mild COVID-19. TCRdb redid the calling of the 5' RACE reads with MiXCR, one entry per CDR3 protein. The sample lists 300,000 to 350,000 distinct CDR3 sequences; roughly a fifth were seen once. Sequencing was performed on PBMCs or a T cell subset sorted from them (not recorded which). These receptors were taken from a man younger than 35 who had mild COVID-19 (a few samples of this study predate the infection). Cell type and time point are not known.

This clonotype came up a few times. The rearrangement links TRBV5-1 to TRBJ2-3, with a weak D call TRBD2 (6 bases). The CDR3 runs 14 residues. Germline CDR1 SGHRS, CDR2 YFSETQ. Trimming stripped 7 bases from V and 5 bases from J, with 17 bases between. Here the CDR3 DNA reads TGCGCCAGCGCTATACTAGCCGCACAAGATACGCAGTATTTT. Translating it yields CASAILAAQDTQYF. Full variable domain (rest looked up from reference TRBV5-1 and TRBJ2-3): KAGVTQTPRYLIKTRGQQVTLSCSPISGHRSVSWYQQTPGQGLQFLFEYFSETQRNKGNFPGRFSGRQFSNSRSEMNVSTLELGDSALYLCASAILAAQDTQYFGPGTRLTVL.

The chain carries TRBV6-1 and TRBJ1-1; weak D call: TRBD1 (5 bases). The germline V gene has CDR1 MNHNS and CDR2 SASEGT. There are 15 residues in the CDR3. Trimming shortened V by 3 bases and J by 1 base, and 12 bases separated the two germline ends. This chain's CDR3 is CASSDQAGTNTEAFF. The CDR3 DNA sequence: TGTGCCAGCAGTGATCAGGCAGGGACGAACACTGAAGCTTTCTTT.

V gene TRBV4-1 combines with J gene TRBJ2-1; 7 bases match TRBD1. This CDR3 contains 16 residues. Germline V CDR1 and CDR2: MGHRA, YSYEKL. The junction had 8 bases not matched to a gene; V was cut back by 3 bases and J by 3 bases. In DNA form, the CDR3 reads TGCGCCAGCAGCCAGCTACACGGGACAGTCTACAATGAGCAGTTCTTC. Protein sequence: CASSQLHGTVYNEQFF.

V gene TRBV6-5 combines with J gene TRBJ1-4; tentatively, D is TRBD1 (6 bases). There are 17 residues in the CDR3. CDR1 and CDR2 from the germline V gene are MNHEY and SVGAGI. The V gene lost 6 bases and the J gene lost 5 bases, with 22 bases spanning the gap. Here the CDR3 reads CASRAWRTGSGNEKLFF. The CDR3 DNA follows: TGTGCCAGCAGAGCCTGGCGCACAGGGTCAGGGAATGAAAAACTGTTTTTT.

This chain uses TRBV6-2 or TRBV6-3 with TRBJ2-5, with 8 bases lining up with TRBD2. V lost 8 bases to trimming and J lost 5 bases; unmatched junction nucleotides: 10. This CDR3 is built from 14 residues. Germline CDR1 MNHEY, CDR2 SVGEGT. The CDR3 nucleotides read TGTGCCAGCGTCGGGCGGGGGGCGTGGGAGACCCAGTACTTC. Residues: CASVGRGAWETQYF.

This clonotype was seen only a few times. The CDR3 spells CASHRAGAMENEQFF. In DNA form, the CDR3 reads TGTGCCAGCCACCGGGCTGGGGCAATGGAGAATGAGCAGTTCTTC. The V and J genes are TRBV28 and TRBJ2-1; D might be TRBD1 (5 bases). This CDR3 has 15 residues. CDR1 MDHEN and CDR2 SYDVKM come from the germline V gene. V dropped 8 bases and J dropped 7 bases, with 21 bases sitting between them.

This clonotype was seen only a few times. The chain is built from TRBV20-1 and TRBJ2-7; 10 nucleotides align to TRBD1. Looked up from germline, CDR1 is DFQATT and CDR2 is SNEGSKA (reference sequence). The CDR3 is 15 residues long. V was pared by 3 bases and J by 6 bases, with 11 bases of the junction left unmatched. The CDR3 bases are TGCAGTGCTAGTTCGACGCGGACAGGGGGACGCGAGCAGTACTTC. As protein: CSASSTRTGGREQYF.

This rearrangement joins TRBV20-1 to TRBJ2-1; D might be TRBD1 or TRBD2, each matching 5 bases. V was shortened by 5 bases and J by 15 bases, with 17 bases between the two germline ends. The CDR3 is 11 residues long. Looked up from germline, CDR1 is DFQATT and CDR2 is SNEGSKA (reference sequence). CDR3 nucleotides: TGCAGTGCTCGGGGCGGCTTTGTGCCGTTCTTC. Residues: CSARGGFVPFF.

This clonotype occurred a few times. The chain joins TRBV27 to TRBJ2-3; possibly TRBD2 for D (6 bases). Between the trimmed V and J ends, which lost 8 bases and 0 bases, there was a span of 24 bases. Germline values: CDR1 MNHEY, CDR2 SMNVEV (reference sequence). This CDR3 contains 18 residues. CDR3 DNA: TGTGCCAGCGGCCCCTTCTTTAGGCAGGGAGGTAGCACAGATACGCAGTATTTT. It specifies CASGPFFRQGGSTDTQYF.

This clonotype was recorded a few times. Here the CDR3 reads CASSLRDREPPLHF. Written as DNA, the CDR3 is TGCGCCAGTTCCCTCCGGGACAGGGAACCACCCCTCCACTTT. The rearrangement uses TRBV5-1 and TRBJ1-6, with 9 bases identical to TRBD1. Germline V gene sequence: CDR1 SGHRS, CDR2 YFSETQ. Germline trimming cut 8 bases from V and 11 bases from J; bases unmatched to any gene: 11. CDR3 length: 14 amino acids.

This clonotype was observed a handful of times. This chain uses TRBV4-3 with TRBJ2-3, with D unresolved. Per germline, CDR1 LGHNA and CDR2 YSLEER. This CDR3 has 11 residues. V lost 1 base, J lost 7 bases, and 3 bases lay in between. This chain's CDR3 is CASSQAYTQYF. The CDR3 nucleotides read TGCGCCAGCAGCCAAGCTTATACGCAGTATTTT.

The chain carries TRBV6-5 and TRBJ1-1; TRBD1 matches at 7 bases. V trimming: 7 bases; J trimming: 1 base; junction bases outside the gene matches: 12. CDR3 length: 16 amino acids. The germline V gene encodes CDR1 MNHEY and CDR2 SVGAGI. The CDR3 nucleotides read TGTGCCAGCACCCTAGGCCCCTGGACAGGGAACACTGAAGCTTTCTTT. Protein product: CASTLGPWTGNTEAFF.

The rearrangement joins TRBV27 to TRBJ2-3; tentatively, D is TRBD2 (7 bases). The V end was cut by 4 bases, the J end by 5 bases, with 13 bases between. Looked up from germline, CDR1 is MNHEY and CDR2 is SMNVEV (reference sequence). The CDR3 sequence is 14 residues long. The chain's CDR3 is CASSYRGGGDTQYF. CDR3 nucleotides: TGTGCCAGCAGTTATAGGGGGGGCGGAGATACGCAGTATTTT.

This clonotype was observed a few times. The gene calls are TRBV7-8 and TRBJ2-2; D might be TRBD1 (5 bases). CDR1 is SGHVS and CDR2 is FQNEAQ in the germline V gene. The CDR3 is made up of 17 amino acids. Deletions cut 5 bases from V and 0 bases from J, with 16 bases between. The CDR3 region is CASSHQGTRTNTGELFF. The CDR3 region has the DNA TGTGCCAGCAGCCATCAGGGCACCCGAACGAACACCGGGGAGCTGTTTTTT.